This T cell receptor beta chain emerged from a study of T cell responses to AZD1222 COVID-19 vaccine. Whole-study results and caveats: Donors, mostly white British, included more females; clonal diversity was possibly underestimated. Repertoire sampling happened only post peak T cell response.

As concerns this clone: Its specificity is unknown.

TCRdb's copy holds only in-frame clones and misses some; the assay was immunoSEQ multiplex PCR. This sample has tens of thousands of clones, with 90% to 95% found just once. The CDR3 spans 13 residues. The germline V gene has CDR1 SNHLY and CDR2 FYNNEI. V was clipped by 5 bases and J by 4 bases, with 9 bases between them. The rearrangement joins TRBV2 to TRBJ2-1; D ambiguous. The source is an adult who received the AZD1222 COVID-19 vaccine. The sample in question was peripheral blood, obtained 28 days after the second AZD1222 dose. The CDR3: CASSSGPYNEQFF. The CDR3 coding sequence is TGTGCCAGCAGTTCCGGACCTTACAATGAGCAGTTCTTC. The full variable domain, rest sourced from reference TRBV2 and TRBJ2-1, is EPEVTQTPSHQVTQMGQEVILRCVPISNHLYFYWYRQILGQKVEFLVSFYNNEISEKSEIFDDQFSVERPDGSNFTLKIRSTKLEDSAMYFCASSSGPYNEQFFGPGTRLTVL.